Following are 21 T cell receptor beta chains from one sample sequenced in a study of blood T cell repertoires in COVID-19. The assay was immunoSEQ multiplex PCR, and TCRdb's table has in-frame clones only and misses some. The data contain 210,000 or so clones, 85% to 90% of them seen just once; the ten biggest clones take up 4.4%. Material: peripheral blood. The receptors originated from a man aged 45-60 years with acute or convalescent COVID-19.

The chain combines TRBV2 with TRBJ1-6; D unclear. The CDR3 totals 14 residues. CDR1 is SNHLY, CDR2 FYNNEI, per germline. V was pared by 8 bases and J by 9 bases, with 17 bases between. The CDR3 DNA reads TGTGCCAGCCTCCGGGAGGCGAAGAGTTCACCCCTCCACTTT. Translating it yields CASLREAKSSPLHF.

The chain joins TRBV29-1 to TRBJ1-1; D not certain. This CDR3 comprises 12 residues. Trimming removed 4 bases at V and 0 bases at J, with 6 bases between. Germline CDR1 and CDR2: SQVTM and ANQGSEA. The CDR3 nucleotides are TGCAGCGTTGGTATCGTGAACACTGAAGCTTTCTTT. Translated: CSVGIVNTEAFF.

The CDR3 DNA sequence: TGCGCCAGCAGCTTGGGAGCTAGCAATCAGCCCCAGCATTTT. Its protein product is CASSLGASNQPQHF. The V call is TRBV5-1, the J call TRBJ1-5; no reliable D call. In germline, CDR1 is SGHRS, CDR2 YFSETQ. V was cut by 0 bases and J by 0 bases, with 4 bases left in between. CDR3 length: 14 residues.

The V call is TRBV3-1 (or the pseudogene TRBV3-2), the J call TRBJ1-2; D unresolved. V was trimmed by 0 bases and J by 4 bases, leaving 3 bases between them. The CDR3 extends over 12 amino acids. CDR1 is LGHDT and CDR2 is YNNKEL in the germline V gene (reference sequence). The chain's CDR3 is CASSQDSYGYTF. CDR3 in DNA: TGTGCCAGCAGCCAAGACAGCTATGGCTACACCTTC.

This clone was observed once. The sample has other DNA sequences that encode this CDR3 too. The rearrangement links TRBV11-2 to TRBJ1-3; TRBD1 is a possible D gene (6 bases). Germline V lookup: CDR1 SGHAT, CDR2 FQNNGV. The CDR3 contains 14 residues. V was clipped by 3 bases and J by 0 bases, with 6 bases between them. CDR3 region: CASSLDSSGNTIYF. CDR3 nucleotide sequence: TGTGCCAGCAGCTTGGACAGCTCTGGAAACACCATATATTTT.

V is TRBV5-4 and J is TRBJ2-3, with TRBD2 identical over 7 bases. From germline, CDR1 is SGHNT and CDR2 YYREEE (reference sequence). Germline trimming cut 2 bases from V and 1 base from J; bases unmatched to any gene: 4. The CDR3 covers 15 residues. This CDR3 is CASSLGTTGTDTQYF. Here the CDR3 DNA reads TGTGCCAGCAGCTTAGGGACTACCGGCACAGATACGCAGTATTTT.

The genes are TRBV12-3 or TRBV12-4 and TRBJ1-4; 7 positions agree with TRBD1. The CDR3 totals 13 residues. With V trimmed by 5 bases and J by 8 bases, 5 bases remained unmatched. The CDR3 nucleotides read TGTGCCAGCAGTAAGGGGGCGGGAGAAAAACTGTTTTTT. This sequence encodes CASSKGAGEKLFF.

The chain has TRBV27 and TRBJ2-5, with D perhaps TRBD1 (6 bases). Germline V lookup: CDR1 MNHEY, CDR2 SMNVEV (reference sequence). V was clipped by 3 bases and J by 5 bases, with 10 bases between them. The CDR3 extends over 13 amino acids. The CDR3 here is CASSLRRGETQYF. In DNA, the CDR3 is TGTGCCAGCAGTTTGAGAAGGGGGGAGACCCAGTACTTC.

The V gene is TRBV16, the J gene TRBJ2-7; 7 bases map to TRBD1. This CDR3 is built from 16 residues. CDR1 KGHSY and CDR2 FQNENV come from the germline V gene. With 4 bases clipped from V and 0 bases from J, the junction kept 9 bases outside the gene matches. Here the CDR3 reads CASSRSGTVSSYEQYF. Written as DNA, the CDR3 is TGTGCCAGCAGCCGTTCTGGGACAGTGAGCTCCTACGAGCAGTACTTC. Full variable domain (outside the CDR3, taken from reference TRBV16 and TRBJ2-7): GEEVAQTPKHLVRGEGQKAKLYCAPIKGHSYVFWYQQVLKNEFKFLISFQNENVFDETGMPKERFSAKCLPNSPCSLEIQATKLEDSAVYFCASSRSGTVSSYEQYFGPGTRLTVT.

V gene TRBV3-1 (or the pseudogene TRBV3-2) combines with J gene TRBJ1-6; D is undetermined. The CDR3 totals 14 residues. The V gene lost 4 bases and the J gene lost 9 bases, with 13 bases spanning the gap. Germline-derived CDR1 and CDR2 are LGHDT and YNNKEL (reference sequence). The CDR3 reads CASSPGLRASPLHF. In nucleotides, the CDR3 is TGTGCCAGCAGCCCTGGTCTACGAGCTTCACCCCTCCACTTT.

In its sample, this clone was seen once. Other DNA sequences in this specimen translate into the identical CDR3. The chain is built from TRBV5-1 and TRBJ1-1; weak D call: TRBD1 (5 bases). The V end was cut by 7 bases, the J end by 1 base, with 14 bases between. This CDR3 comprises 14 residues. The germline CDR1 and CDR2 sequences are SGHRS and YFSETQ. The CDR3 sequence is CASSLGQENTEAFF. The CDR3 bases are TGCGCCAGCTCCCTGGGGCAGGAGAACACTGAAGCTTTCTTT.

V and J are TRBV19 and TRBJ2-5, with 10 bases matching TRBD2. The CDR3 is 16 amino acids. With 4 bases clipped from V and 5 bases from J, the junction kept 10 bases outside the gene matches. Germline V gene data show CDR1 as LNHDA and CDR2 as SQIVND (reference sequence). The CDR3 DNA reads TGTGCCAGTAGTAATGGCCTAGCGGGGGATTGGGAGACCCAGTACTTC. Protein sequence: CASSNGLAGDWETQYF.

The chain has TRBV29-1 and TRBJ1-6, with 8 bases lining up with TRBD1. The V gene's germline CDR1 is SQVTM and CDR2 ANQGSEA. The CDR3 is made up of 14 amino acids. The V segment lost 5 bases and the J segment 7 bases; nucleotides outside the gene matches: 7. CDR3: CSVKDRETNSPLHF. The CDR3 DNA sequence: TGCAGCGTTAAGGACAGGGAGACGAATTCACCCCTCCACTTT.

The rearrangement links TRBV4-1 to TRBJ1-1; TRBD1 aligns across 7 bases. Germline V gene lookup returns CDR1 MGHRA and CDR2 YSYEKL. The J segment lost 1 base and the V segment lost 4 bases, leaving 3 bases of the junction unmatched. The CDR3 spans 14 residues. The CDR3 bases are TGCGCCAGCAGCCTAGGGACAGAGAACACTGAAGCTTTCTTT. This encodes CASSLGTENTEAFF.

A single count supports this clone. The chain combines TRBV15 with TRBJ1-6, with no clear D. Trimming removed 3 bases at V and 6 bases at J, with 15 bases between. The CDR3 has 16 amino acids. Germline CDR1 and CDR2: LNHNV and YYDKDF (reference sequence). The CDR3 coding sequence is TGTGCCACCAGCAGGGAACAGCTTGAAACTAATTCACCCCTCCACTTT. Amino acid sequence: CATSREQLETNSPLHF.

The chain combines TRBV19 with TRBJ1-5, with D perhaps matching TRBD1 (5 bases). CDR1 is LNHDA, CDR2 SQIVND, per germline (reference sequence). Deletions cut 5 bases from V and 7 bases from J, with 18 bases between. The CDR3 spans 15 residues. DNA of the CDR3: TGTGCCAGTAGTCCCCGGGACTTAAGCAGGCAGCCCCAGCATTTT. Translation gives CASSPRDLSRQPQHF.

V and J are TRBV6-5 and TRBJ1-1; TRBD1 aligns across 8 bases. The CDR3 has 16 amino acids. After removal of 2 bases from V and 1 base from J, the junction contained 6 bases not matched to a gene. Germline CDR1 reads MNHEY; CDR2 reads SVGAGI. CDR3 region: CASSYLGQGRNTEAFF. The CDR3 bases are TGTGCCAGCAGTTACCTTGGACAGGGAAGGAACACTGAAGCTTTCTTT.

The chain recombines TRBV11-1 with TRBJ1-6, with D tentatively TRBD1 (5 bases). Trimming took off 8 bases at V and 10 bases at J, with 21 bases between the two ends. Germline V CDR1 and CDR2: SGHAT, FQDESV (reference sequence). The CDR3 has 15 amino acids. The CDR3 nucleotides are TGTGCCAGCCGCGGCGGGGACTCCCACAACTCACCCCTCCACTTT. Translating gives CASRGGDSHNSPLHF.

V and J are TRBV7-9 and TRBJ1-1; perhaps TRBD1 as D (6 bases). The CDR3 covers 13 residues. The germline gives CDR1 SEHNR, CDR2 FQNEAQ (reference sequence). V lost 5 bases and J 1 base, leaving 8 bases between the germline ends. The DNA of the CDR3 is TGTGCCAGCAGCATCAGGGGGAACACTGAAGCTTTCTTT. Protein product: CASSIRGNTEAFF.

The CDR3 DNA follows: TGCAGCGTTGGGGCGGGACAGGGAAGAAACACTGAAGCTTTCTTT. Translating gives CSVGAGQGRNTEAFF. The rearrangement joins TRBV29-1 to TRBJ1-1; the match to TRBD1 covers 9 bases. Germline trimming cut 4 bases from V and 2 bases from J; bases unmatched to any gene: 8. The CDR3 spans 15 residues. Germline CDR1 SQVTM, CDR2 ANQGSEA.

The V gene is TRBV5-1, the J gene TRBJ1-1; 7 bases align to TRBD1. Germline V CDR1 and CDR2: SGHRS, YFSETQ. The CDR3 loop spans 15 amino acids. The junction had 12 bases not matched to a gene; V was cut back by 5 bases and J by 5 bases. For the CDR3, the DNA is TGCGCCAGCAGGGCAGGGGGGACACCGACTACTGAAGCTTTCTTT. It is translated as CASRAGGTPTTEAFF.